This T cell receptor beta chain was observed in a study of cytomegalovirus exposure and HLA in healthy donors. Germline CDR1 and CDR2: SEHNR and FQNEAQ (reference sequence). There are 18 residues in the CDR3. V was clipped by 4 bases and J by 1 base; unmatched bases: 16. Donors were drawn from the roughly 130-subject validation cohort, separate from the approximately 680-subject first cohort. Concerning this clone: The antigen is not known.

Whole-study results and caveats: It was found in a later analysis that first-cohort TCR clusters tended to co-occur in the 90 to 150 validation repertoires. Rare sequences made up most TCRs, while some public TCRs were found in many donors.

Using immunoSEQ multiplex PCR, the repertoire was profiled, and TCRdb retains in-frame clones only, with some absent. The sample has more than 75,000 clones, 85% to 95% seen once. Material: PBMCs. This receptor was taken from a man between 18 and 29 years old in good health and CMV-seronegative. This rearrangement joins TRBV7-9 to TRBJ2-7, with 7 positions matching TRBD1. The CDR3 loop reads CASSSNFMPGQSSYEQYF. The DNA for the CDR3 is TGTGCCAGCAGCTCCAATTTTATGCCGGGACAGTCGTCCTACGAGCAGTACTTC.